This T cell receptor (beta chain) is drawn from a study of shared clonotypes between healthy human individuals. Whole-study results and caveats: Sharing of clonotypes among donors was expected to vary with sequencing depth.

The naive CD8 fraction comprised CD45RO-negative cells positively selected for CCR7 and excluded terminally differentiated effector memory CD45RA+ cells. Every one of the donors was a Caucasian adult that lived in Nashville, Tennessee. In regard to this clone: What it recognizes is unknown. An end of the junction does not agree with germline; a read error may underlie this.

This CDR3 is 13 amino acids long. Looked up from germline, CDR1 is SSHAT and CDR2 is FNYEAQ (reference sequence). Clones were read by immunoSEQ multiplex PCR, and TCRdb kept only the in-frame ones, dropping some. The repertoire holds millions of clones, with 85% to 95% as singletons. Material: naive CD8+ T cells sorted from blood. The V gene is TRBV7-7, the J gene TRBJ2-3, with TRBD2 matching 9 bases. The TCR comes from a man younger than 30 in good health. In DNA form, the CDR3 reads TGTGCTAGCAGCTTAACTAGCGGGTGGACGCAGTATTTT. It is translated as CASSLTSGWTQYF.